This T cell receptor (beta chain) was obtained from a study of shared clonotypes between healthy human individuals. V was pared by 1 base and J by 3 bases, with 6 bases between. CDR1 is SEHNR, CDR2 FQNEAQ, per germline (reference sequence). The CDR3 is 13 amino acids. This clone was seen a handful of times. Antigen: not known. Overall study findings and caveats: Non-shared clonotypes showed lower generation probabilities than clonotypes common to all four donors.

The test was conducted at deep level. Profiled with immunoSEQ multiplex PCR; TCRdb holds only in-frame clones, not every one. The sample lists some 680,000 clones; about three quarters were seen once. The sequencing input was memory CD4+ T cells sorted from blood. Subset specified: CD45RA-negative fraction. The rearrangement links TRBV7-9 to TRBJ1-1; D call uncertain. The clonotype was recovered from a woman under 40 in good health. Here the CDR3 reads CASSLEVDTEAFF. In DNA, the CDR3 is TGTGCCAGCAGCTTAGAGGTAGACACTGAAGCTTTCTTT.